This TCR beta chain was sequenced for a study of shared clonotypes between healthy human individuals. Study-wide results and limits: Sequencing depth was predicted to influence how clonotypes are shared among donors.

Ten or more counts support this clone. Its antigen is currently unknown. Germline V lookup: CDR1 SEHNR, CDR2 FQNEAQ (reference sequence). There are 13 residues in the CDR3. V lost 4 bases and J lost 0, with 4 bases in between. The table came from immunoSEQ multiplex PCR; TCRdb's copy has only in-frame clones and leaves some out. The sample has about 520,000 clones; more than 75% are singletons. Donors were healthy HIV-negative adults without recently reported acute infections or vaccinations. Sample: PBMCs. The sequence was obtained from a woman in her thirties or forties in good health. Some clones in this sample may be carry-over from other donors' samples. The gene calls are TRBV7-9 and TRBJ1-3; D call uncertain. The CDR3 reads CASSWGSGNTIYF. CDR3 coding DNA: TGTGCCAGCAGCTGGGGCTCTGGAAACACCATATATTTT.